This T cell receptor (beta chain) was identified during a study of identical twins. With respect to this clonotype: Given a much more abundant clone one base away, this may be a read error.

Germline CDR1 is SNHLY and CDR2 is FYNNEI. This CDR3 spans 15 amino acids. TCRdb itself ran the 5' RACE reads through MiXCR, one entry per CDR3 protein. The sample carries more than 1.5 million distinct CDR3 sequences, 25% to 35% recorded once. The rearrangement uses TRBV2 and TRBJ2-1; 12 bases agree with TRBD2. The DNA end is more similar to TRBJ2-7, so the J call may be wrong. Sequences were obtained from cord blood. This receptor was identified in a newborn girl in good health. In DNA form, the CDR3 reads TGTGCCAGCACCCCTAGCGGGAGGGCCTACAATGAGCAGTACTTC. The encoded protein is CASTPSGRAYNEQYF.